This is a list of T cell receptor beta chains from one sample in a study of CD8 T cells in Susac syndrome. One entry per CDR3 protein results from TCRdb running MiXCR on the immunoSEQ multiplex PCR reads. The table has some 96,000 distinct CDR3 sequences, about 94% seen once. The sample taken for sequencing was CD4+ T cells from PBMCs. Every receptor here comes from a human donor with Susac syndrome. Each CDR3 is given with its conserved first and last residue. D genes are given only for firm matches. Some rows mark clone size as missing; the rest say once, few, many or name a class of expanded clone.

abundance: NA; j_gene: TRBJ2-5; d_gene: TRBD1; v_gene: TRBV7-2; CDR3nt: TGTGCCAGCAGCACAGGGGGAGAGACCCAGTACTTC; CDR3aa: CASSTGGETQYF
abundance: NA; j_gene: TRBJ1-4; d_gene: NA; v_gene: TRBV4-1; CDR3nt: TGCGCCAGCAGCCAGGCTCTTGGAGAAAAACTGTTTTTT; CDR3aa: CASSQALGEKLFF
abundance: NA; j_gene: TRBJ2-3; d_gene: NA; v_gene: TRBV9; CDR3nt: TGTGCCAGCAACGGGGGGCAGGGATCAACAGCAGATACGCAGTATTTT; CDR3aa: CASNGGQGSTADTQYF
abundance: NA; j_gene: TRBJ2-2; d_gene: NA; v_gene: TRBV19; CDR3nt: TGTGCCAGTAGTATCCCCTTACACAGGCCTGGCACCGGGGAGCTGTTTTTT; CDR3aa: CASSIPLHRPGTGELFF
abundance: once; j_gene: TRBJ1-5; d_gene: TRBD1; v_gene: TRBV28; CDR3nt: TGTGCCAGCAGTGACCGGGACAGGGGACAAAATCAGCCCCAGCATTTT; CDR3aa: CASSDRDRGQNQPQHF
abundance: once; j_gene: TRBJ2-5; d_gene: NA; v_gene: TRBV19; CDR3nt: TGTGCCAGTAGTATCCGAGTCCTGAGATCAGAGACCCAGTACTTC; CDR3aa: CASSIRVLRSETQYF
abundance: once; j_gene: TRBJ1-2; d_gene: TRBD1; v_gene: TRBV30; CDR3nt: TGTGCCTGGACCCCGGACAGGGTAGGCTACACCTTC; CDR3aa: CAWTPDRVGYTF
abundance: NA; j_gene: TRBJ2-3; d_gene: NA; v_gene: TRBV6-4; CDR3nt: TGTGCCAGCGCACTGAGCCCCACAGATACGCAGTATTTT; CDR3aa: CASALSPTDTQYF
abundance: NA; j_gene: TRBJ1-1; d_gene: TRBD1; v_gene: TRBV11-2; CDR3nt: TGTGCCAGCAGCTTAGCCCGCGGACAGGCTGAAGCTTTCTTT; CDR3aa: CASSLARGQAEAFF
abundance: NA; j_gene: TRBJ2-7; d_gene: NA; v_gene: TRBV9; CDR3nt: TGTGCCAGCAGCCCAAGAGGGGTCGCAGTTAACGAGCAGTACTTC; CDR3aa: CASSPRGVAVNEQYF
abundance: NA; j_gene: TRBJ1-1; d_gene: TRBD1; v_gene: TRBV6-5; CDR3nt: TGTGCCAGCAGCTTAGACAGGGGAAGAATGAACACTGAAGCTTTCTTT; CDR3aa: CASSLDRGRMNTEAFF
abundance: once; j_gene: TRBJ1-3; d_gene: TRBD1; v_gene: TRBV30; CDR3nt: TGTGCCTGGAGGTCGGACAGGACTGGAAACACCATATATTTT; CDR3aa: CAWRSDRTGNTIYF
abundance: once; j_gene: TRBJ1-6; d_gene: TRBD1; v_gene: TRBV27; CDR3nt: TGTGCCAGCAGTTTAAACAGGGGGAATTCACCCCTCCACTTT; CDR3aa: CASSLNRGNSPLHF
abundance: NA; j_gene: TRBJ2-7; d_gene: TRBD1; v_gene: TRBV18; CDR3nt: TGTGCCAGCTCACGGAGGGACAGGGGATCCTACGAGCAGTACTTC; CDR3aa: CASSRRDRGSYEQYF
abundance: NA; j_gene: TRBJ1-4; d_gene: NA; v_gene: TRBV27; CDR3nt: TGTGCCAGCAGTCCGGGTTGGGCAGCAACTAATGAAAAACTGTTTTTT; CDR3aa: CASSPGWAATNEKLFF
abundance: NA; j_gene: TRBJ1-6; d_gene: NA; v_gene: TRBV9; CDR3nt: TGTGCCAGCAGCGTAGAAATTACAAAGGGATCACCCCTCCACTTT; CDR3aa: CASSVEITKGSPLHF
abundance: few; j_gene: TRBJ2-3; d_gene: NA; v_gene: TRBV4-1; CDR3nt: TGCGCCAGCAGCCAAGAACGGGGTACGCAGTATTTT; CDR3aa: CASSQERGTQYF
abundance: NA; j_gene: TRBJ2-2; d_gene: NA; v_gene: TRBV10-3; CDR3nt: TGTGCCCTTTCGTACACCAACACCGGGGAGCTGTTTTTT; CDR3aa: CALSYTNTGELFF
abundance: NA; j_gene: TRBJ1-2; d_gene: NA; v_gene: TRBV6-5; CDR3nt: TGTGCCAGCACCGACGCTCCTACTTATGGCTACACCTTC; CDR3aa: CASTDAPTYGYTF
abundance: NA; j_gene: TRBJ1-5; d_gene: NA; v_gene: TRBV28; CDR3nt: TGTGCCAGCATTCCTAGGGTAGGGACGGCTAGCAATCAGCCCCAGCATTTT; CDR3aa: CASIPRVGTASNQPQHF
abundance: NA; j_gene: TRBJ2-1; d_gene: TRBD2; v_gene: TRBV7-3; CDR3nt: TGTGCCAGCAGCTTGGCGGGGGGCGGGAATGAGCAGTTCTTC; CDR3aa: CASSLAGGGNEQFF
abundance: once; j_gene: TRBJ2-5; d_gene: NA; v_gene: TRBV19; CDR3nt: TGTGCCAGTAGTATTCTATTTAGCAACGGTAGGGAGACCCAGTACTTC; CDR3aa: CASSILFSNGRETQYF
abundance: NA; j_gene: TRBJ1-2; d_gene: NA; v_gene: TRBV12-3/TRBV12-4; CDR3nt: TGTGCCAGCAGCCTGGGACTCAGCTACACCTTC; CDR3aa: CASSLGLSYTF
abundance: NA; j_gene: TRBJ1-1; d_gene: NA; v_gene: TRBV12-3/TRBV12-4; CDR3nt: TGTGCCAGCAGTTTAACCTCCCAGGGCACTGAAGCTTTCTTT; CDR3aa: CASSLTSQGTEAFF
abundance: NA; j_gene: TRBJ2-1; d_gene: NA; v_gene: TRBV5-1; CDR3nt: TGCGCCAGCAGCTCTACCAGGGGGGGATCCTACAATGAGCAGTTCTTC; CDR3aa: CASSSTRGGSYNEQFF
abundance: few; j_gene: TRBJ2-7; d_gene: TRBD1; v_gene: TRBV5-4; CDR3nt: TGTGCCAGCAGTGACAGGGGGCCCAACGAGCAGTACTTC; CDR3aa: CASSDRGPNEQYF
abundance: few; j_gene: TRBJ2-5; d_gene: NA; v_gene: TRBV7-3; CDR3nt: TGTGCCAGCAGCGTTGGGACCTTAGAGACCCAGTACTTC; CDR3aa: CASSVGTLETQYF
abundance: NA; j_gene: TRBJ2-3; d_gene: NA; v_gene: TRBV29-1; CDR3nt: TGCAGCGTTGAAGGAGGGGAGAGCACAGATACGCAGTATTTT; CDR3aa: CSVEGGESTDTQYF
abundance: NA; j_gene: TRBJ2-4; d_gene: NA; v_gene: TRBV5-4; CDR3nt: TGTGCCAGCAGCCCGATCAGGGGCACCCAGTACTTC; CDR3aa: CASSPIRGTQYF
abundance: NA; j_gene: TRBJ1-2; d_gene: NA; v_gene: TRBV7-9; CDR3nt: TGTGCCAGCAGCTTAGGTTGGCCAGCGGGCTTATCTGGCTACACCTTC; CDR3aa: CASSLGWPAGLSGYTF
abundance: NA; j_gene: TRBJ2-7; d_gene: TRBD1; v_gene: TRBV5-4; CDR3nt: TGTGCCAGCAGGGGGGGACAGGGCGAGGCCTACGAGCAGTACTTC; CDR3aa: CASRGGQGEAYEQYF
abundance: NA; j_gene: TRBJ1-1; d_gene: TRBD1; v_gene: TRBV15; CDR3nt: TGTGCCACCAGCAGAAGAGACAGGGGGCAAGGAGCTTTCTTT; CDR3aa: CATSRRDRGQGAFF
abundance: few; j_gene: TRBJ1-6; d_gene: TRBD1; v_gene: TRBV14; CDR3nt: TGTGCCAGCAGTCTGACAGGGGGAGGCTCACCCCTCCACTTT; CDR3aa: CASSLTGGGSPLHF
abundance: once; j_gene: TRBJ2-1; d_gene: NA; v_gene: TRBV9; CDR3nt: TGTGCCAGCAGCGCAGGATGGGGGGACAATGAGCAGTTCTTC; CDR3aa: CASSAGWGDNEQFF
abundance: NA; j_gene: TRBJ1-5; d_gene: NA; v_gene: TRBV6-6; CDR3nt: TGTGCCAGCAGTCTACAGGGCCAGCCCCAGCATTTT; CDR3aa: CASSLQGQPQHF
abundance: NA; j_gene: TRBJ2-1; d_gene: NA; v_gene: TRBV6-6; CDR3nt: TGTGCCAGCAGAGCCCACAGGGGAGGGAATGAGCAGTTCTTC; CDR3aa: CASRAHRGGNEQFF
abundance: NA; j_gene: TRBJ2-7; d_gene: TRBD1; v_gene: TRBV27; CDR3nt: TGTGCCAGCAGTTTCCAGGGGGCAGGGTACGAGCAGTACTTC; CDR3aa: CASSFQGAGYEQYF
abundance: once; j_gene: TRBJ1-1; d_gene: NA; v_gene: TRBV7-8; CDR3nt: TGTGCCAGTAAGAAAGATAGTTACTCTTTGAACACTGAAGCTTTCTTT; CDR3aa: CASKKDSYSLNTEAFF
abundance: NA; j_gene: TRBJ1-2; d_gene: NA; v_gene: TRBV19; CDR3nt: TGTGCCAGTAGTATGGGGAAGAGTATCCGTTCCTATGGCTACACCTTC; CDR3aa: CASSMGKSIRSYGYTF
abundance: NA; j_gene: TRBJ1-2; d_gene: NA; v_gene: TRBV5-1; CDR3nt: TGCGCCAGCAGCTTGGGGTCCCCTGATGGCTACACCTTC; CDR3aa: CASSLGSPDGYTF
abundance: once; j_gene: TRBJ2-2; d_gene: NA; v_gene: TRBV9; CDR3nt: TGTGCCAGCAGCAGGGACATCCCGAACACCGGGGAGCTGTTTTTT; CDR3aa: CASSRDIPNTGELFF
abundance: NA; j_gene: TRBJ1-2; d_gene: NA; v_gene: TRBV30; CDR3nt: TGTGCCTGGACCCAGTCCGTAGAGCATGGCTACACCTTC; CDR3aa: CAWTQSVEHGYTF
abundance: NA; j_gene: TRBJ1-1; d_gene: NA; v_gene: TRBV30; CDR3nt: TGTGCCAGAACTCAAGGGGGCACTGAAGCTTTCTTT; CDR3aa: CARTQGGTEAFF
abundance: NA; j_gene: TRBJ1-2; d_gene: NA; v_gene: TRBV28; CDR3nt: TGTGCCAGCAGCCTCGCAGGGCTGGAGTATGGCTACACCTTC; CDR3aa: CASSLAGLEYGYTF
abundance: NA; j_gene: TRBJ2-7; d_gene: NA; v_gene: TRBV5-1; CDR3nt: TGCGCCAGCAGCTTGGATGCCAGGGACTACGAGCAGTACTTC; CDR3aa: CASSLDARDYEQYF
abundance: NA; j_gene: TRBJ1-5; d_gene: NA; v_gene: TRBV18; CDR3nt: TGTGCCAGCTCACCAGCCAGTAATCAGCCCCAGCATTTT; CDR3aa: CASSPASNQPQHF
abundance: NA; j_gene: TRBJ1-1; d_gene: NA; v_gene: TRBV29-1; CDR3nt: TGCAGCGTCCAAGGGCAGGGCACTGAAGCTTTCTTT; CDR3aa: CSVQGQGTEAFF
abundance: NA; j_gene: TRBJ2-5; d_gene: NA; v_gene: TRBV9; CDR3nt: TGTGCCAGCAGCCCTAGGGGGGGACCAGGAGAGACCCAGTACTTC; CDR3aa: CASSPRGGPGETQYF
abundance: NA; j_gene: TRBJ2-3; d_gene: NA; v_gene: TRBV9; CDR3nt: TGTGCCAGCAGCGGGATGACAGGTAGCACAGATACGCAGTATTTT; CDR3aa: CASSGMTGSTDTQYF
abundance: NA; j_gene: TRBJ1-2; d_gene: NA; v_gene: TRBV6-5; CDR3nt: TGTGCCAGCAGCCCTCCCGCTAACTATGGCTACACCTTC; CDR3aa: CASSPPANYGYTF
abundance: NA; j_gene: TRBJ1-1; d_gene: TRBD1; v_gene: TRBV7-8; CDR3nt: TGTGCCAGCAGCTTAGCGGAGGGGGCCACTGAAGCTTTCTTT; CDR3aa: CASSLAEGATEAFF
abundance: NA; j_gene: TRBJ1-2; d_gene: TRBD1; v_gene: TRBV7-9; CDR3nt: TGTGCCAGCAGCCCCCGGACAGGGATTGGTGGCTACACCTTC; CDR3aa: CASSPRTGIGGYTF